The 25 T cell receptor beta chains in this list originate from one sample, sequenced in a study of T cell repertoires in cytomegalovirus infection. TCRdb independently ran MiXCR on the reads; one entry per CDR3 protein. The sample contains approximately 910,000 distinct CDR3 sequences, less than 40% of which appear only once. Their specific antigens are unknown. The sample was cultured CD8+ T cells from PBMCs, taken from culture after CMV antigen stimulation. These receptor sequences come from a human donor in good health (CMV status not recorded). Some clones in this sample may be carry-over from other donors' samples.

The chain combines TRBV19 with TRBJ1-1; D remains unclear. Trimming removed 1 base at V and 4 bases at J, with 4 bases between. The CDR3 totals 12 residues. The germline gives CDR1 LNHDA, CDR2 SQIVND (reference sequence). The CDR3 is CASSIGITEAFF. CDR3 sequence (DNA): TGTGCCAGTAGTATAGGGATCACTGAAGCTTTCTTT.

Note on this clonotype: One base away lies a much larger clone, so this may be a sequencing read error. CDR3 sequence reads: CASRLGVGEVERFF. CDR3 nucleotide sequence: TGTGCCAGCAGGTTAGGCGTAGGGGAGGTTGAGCGGTTCTTC. The V gene is TRBV7-6, the J gene TRBJ2-1; weak D call: TRBD2 (6 bases). The germline gives CDR1 SGHVS, CDR2 FNYEAQ. This CDR3 spans 14 amino acids.

This clonotype was recorded at least ten times. The chain links TRBV7-8 to TRBJ2-2; D unclear. With 3 bases removed from V and 1 base from J, the gap between germline ends came to 6 bases. Germline V lookup: CDR1 SGHVS, CDR2 FQNEAQ. The CDR3 length is 14 residues. This CDR3 is CASSFAENTGELFF. The CDR3 region has the DNA TGTGCCAGCAGCTTCGCGGAGAACACCGGGGAGCTGTTTTTT.

The gene calls are TRBV28 and TRBJ1-2, with D unclear. CDR1 is MDHEN and CDR2 is SYDVKM in the germline V gene. This CDR3 has 15 residues. V was cut by 7 bases and J by 1 base, with 16 bases left in between. The CDR3 region is CASKPVQAHNYGYTF. DNA for the CDR3: TGTGCCAGCAAGCCGGTTCAAGCCCATAACTATGGCTACACCTTC.

This chain links TRBV29-1 with TRBJ1-5; TRBD1 matches at 10 bases. Germline V lookup: CDR1 SQVTM, CDR2 ANQGSEA. CDR3 length equals 13 residues. V lost 7 bases and J lost 6; bases outside the gene matches: 6. The CDR3 is CSGGTGAGQPQHF. The CDR3 coding sequence is TGCAGCGGAGGGACAGGGGCTGGTCAGCCCCAGCATTTT.

This clonotype has a handful of counts. The rearrangement joins TRBV7-2 to TRBJ2-3, with 10 bases that match TRBD2. Trimming at V came to 2 bases and at J to 8 bases, leaving 7 bases not matched to a gene. Looked up from germline, CDR1 is SGHTA and CDR2 is FQGNSA. The CDR3 extends over 15 amino acids. CDR3 protein: CASSLKSGGAGTQYF. The CDR3 DNA sequence: TGTGCCAGCAGCTTAAAAAGCGGGGGGGCCGGTACGCAGTATTTT.

CDR3 in DNA: TGTGCTAGTGATGAACAGGCTGACTATGGCTACACCTTC. As protein: CASDEQADYGYTF. This chain connects TRBV12-5 to TRBJ1-2; a weak D match, TRBD1 (5 bases). Trimming took off 7 bases at V and 3 bases at J, with 12 bases between the two ends. CDR1 is LGHNT and CDR2 is FRNRAP in the germline V gene. This CDR3 is 13 amino acids long.

This clonotype is a singleton in its sample. The rearrangement joins TRBV28 to TRBJ1-1; 12 nucleotides agree with TRBD1. V dropped 0 bases and J dropped 6; count of bases not matched to a gene: 2. CDR3 length equals 15 residues. Germline V gene data show CDR1 as MDHEN and CDR2 as SYDVKM. CDR3 loop: CASSLWGQGAAEAFF. The CDR3 DNA sequence: TGTGCCAGCAGTTTATGGGGACAGGGGGCCGCTGAAGCTTTCTTT.

This clonotype was picked up a small number of times. The chain uses TRBV6-6 and TRBJ1-1, with D perhaps TRBD1 (6 bases). From germline, CDR1 is MNHNY and CDR2 SVGAGI (reference sequence). The V gene lost 0 bases and the J gene lost 2 bases, with 13 bases spanning the gap. This CDR3 is built from 16 residues. The CDR3 bases are TGTGCCAGCAGTTACTCGAGGGGGGGAAAAAACACTGAAGCTTTCTTT. It is translated as CASSYSRGGKNTEAFF.

This clonotype has only a few counts. The chain joins TRBV9 to TRBJ2-7, with TRBD1 identical over 9 bases. CDR1 and CDR2 from the germline V gene are SGDLS and YYNGEE. This CDR3 contains 13 residues. With 4 bases clipped from V and 6 bases from J, the junction kept 5 bases outside the gene matches. In DNA, the CDR3 is TGTGCCAGCAGCCCCAGACAGGGGGGCGAGCAGTACGTC. It codes for CASSPRQGGEQYV.

This clonotype appeared a single time. V is TRBV2 and J is TRBJ1-2, with 9 nucleotides matching TRBD1. Germline V CDR1 and CDR2: SNHLY, FYNNEI. V gave up 6 bases and J gave up 3 bases; unmatched junction bases: 11. The CDR3 spans 16 residues. The CDR3 is CASSPPPRQGDYGYTF. Written as DNA, the CDR3 is TGTGCCAGCAGCCCACCCCCGAGACAGGGGGACTATGGCTACACCTTC.

There are a few counts of this clonotype. The chain employs TRBV27 and TRBJ2-1; the match to TRBD2 covers 14 bases. The CDR3 sequence is 16 residues long. V was clipped by 5 bases and J by 6 bases; unmatched bases: 6. The germline V gene has CDR1 MNHEY and CDR2 SMNVEV (reference sequence). The CDR3 loop is CASSDRLAGGPNEQFF. The CDR3 nucleotides read TGTGCCAGCAGTGACAGACTAGCGGGGGGGCCCAATGAGCAGTTCTTC.

The chain links TRBV7-4 to TRBJ1-1, with a weak D call TRBD1 (6 bases). The germline V and J ends were trimmed by 5 bases and 10 bases, with 17 bases remaining between them. Germline V gene lookup returns CDR1 SGHVT and CDR2 SQSDAQ. The CDR3 contains 13 residues. CDR3 sequence reads: CASSRWNRGGAFF. The CDR3 DNA reads as TGTGCCAGCAGCCGATGGAACAGAGGGGGAGCTTTCTTT.

The chain uses TRBV20-1 and TRBJ1-2, with 9 bases fitting TRBD1. The CDR3 contains 13 residues. Germline CDR1 reads DFQATT; CDR2 reads SNEGSKA (reference sequence). Trimming cost V 6 bases and J 4 bases; bases outside gene matches: 6. The CDR3 sequence: CSAKQGASYGYTF. The CDR3 DNA reads TGCAGTGCCAAACAGGGGGCGAGCTATGGCTACACCTTC.

This clonotype was counted between two and nine times. V is TRBV19 and J is TRBJ1-1; D unclear. The CDR3 length is 13 residues. Germline V lookup: CDR1 LNHDA, CDR2 SQIVND (reference sequence). Trimming removed 7 bases from V and 3 bases from J, with 12 bases in between. The DNA for the CDR3 is TGTGCCAGTATTACAAGTGGGCACACTGAAGCTTTCTTT. Translated, it gives CASITSGHTEAFF.

This clonotype was detected only a few times. This rearrangement joins TRBV12-3 or TRBV12-4 to TRBJ1-2; no definite D call. The CDR3 totals 13 residues. V dropped 3 bases and J dropped 4 bases, with 9 bases sitting between them. The CDR3 nucleotides read TGTGCCAGCAGTTTTGGACTCATCTATGGCTACACCTTC. Translating it yields CASSFGLIYGYTF.

The table lists this clonotype with a few counts. V and J are TRBV27 and TRBJ1-3, with a possible D match to TRBD1 (5 bases). The V and J ends lost 5 bases and 4 bases respectively, with 15 bases between them. CDR3 size: 15 residues. Germline V CDR1 and CDR2: MNHEY, SMNVEV (reference sequence). As DNA, the CDR3 is TGTGCCAGCAGTGGTGTCGGCAGGGCCGGAAACACCATATATTTT. This codes for CASSGVGRAGNTIYF.

This clonotype was seen a handful of times. The chain combines TRBV19 with TRBJ2-7; D is possibly TRBD1 or TRBD2 (5 bases each). V was pared by 2 bases and J by 5 bases, with 16 bases between. Germline CDR1 LNHDA, CDR2 SQIVND (reference sequence). This CDR3 comprises 15 residues. The CDR3 region is CASSITGAPSDEQYV. CDR3 nucleotides: TGTGCCAGTAGTATAACCGGGGCGCCATCCGACGAGCAGTACGTC.

The V and J genes are TRBV18 and TRBJ2-7; 9 nucleotides match TRBD1. V lost 2 bases, J lost 0 bases, and 5 bases stayed unmatched. Germline lookup yields CDR1 KGHSH and CDR2 LQKENI. The CDR3 is made up of 16 amino acids. The chain's CDR3 is CASSPGGTGSSYEQYV. CDR3 coding DNA: TGTGCCAGCTCACCAGGGGGGACAGGGAGCTCCTACGAGCAGTACGTC.

This chain connects TRBV12-3 or TRBV12-4 to TRBJ1-5; 10 positions agree with TRBD1. With 5 bases clipped from V and 3 bases from J, the junction kept 10 bases outside the gene matches. The CDR3 totals 17 residues. DNA for the CDR3: TGTGCCAGCAGTAGGGACAGGGGAGGCCAGGCCAATCAGCCCCAGCATTTT. Its translation: CASSRDRGGQANQPQHF.

The V call is TRBV7-8, the J call TRBJ1-1; weak D call: TRBD1 (6 bases). The CDR3 has 14 amino acids. Trimming removed 2 bases from V and 7 bases from J, with 14 bases in between. CDR1 and CDR2 from the germline V gene are SGHVS and FQNEAQ. The CDR3 protein is CASSLYGGAFEAFF. CDR3 DNA: TGTGCCAGCAGCTTATATGGGGGGGCCTTTGAAGCTTTCTTT.

This clonotype appeared once. V is TRBV29-1 and J is TRBJ1-1, with 7 positions matching TRBD1. The V segment lost 6 bases and the J segment 5 bases; nucleotides outside the gene matches: 9. The CDR3 loop spans 13 amino acids. Germline CDR1 reads SQVTM; CDR2 reads ANQGSEA. The CDR3: CSVLDRTGTEAFF. CDR3 DNA sequence: TGCAGCGTACTGGACAGGACTGGTACTGAAGCTTTCTTT. Together with reference TRBV29-1 and TRBJ1-1, the CDR3 gives the full variable domain: SAVISQKPSRDICQRGTSLTIQCQVDSQVTMMFWYRQQPGQSLTLIATANQGSEATYESGFVIDKFPISRPNLTFSTLTVSNMSPEDSSIYLCSVLDRTGTEAFFGQGTRLTVV.

This clonotype has more than one count but fewer than ten. This rearrangement joins TRBV7-7 to TRBJ2-2; D is unresolved. CDR3 length equals 13 residues. Germline CDR1 SSHAT, CDR2 FNYEAQ (reference sequence). Here the CDR3 reads CASGDFNTGELFF. CDR3 nucleotide sequence: TGTGCTAGTGGAGACTTTAACACCGGGGAGCTGTTTTTT. The whole variable domain, filled in from reference TRBV7-7 and TRBJ2-2, reads GAGVSQSPRYKVTKRGQDVTLRCDPISSHATLYWYQQALGQGPEFLTYFNYEAQPDKSGLPSDRFSAERPEGSISTLTIQRTEQRDSAMYRCASGDFNTGELFFGEGSRLTVL.

This clonotype was found a few times. The rearrangement uses TRBV27 and TRBJ1-6; 10 nucleotides line up with TRBD1. This CDR3 contains 16 residues. In germline, CDR1 is MNHEY, CDR2 SMNVEV (reference sequence). Trimming cost V 5 bases and J 6 bases; bases outside gene matches: 7. This chain's CDR3 is CASSLLDRGLNSPLHF. CDR3 nucleotide sequence: TGTGCCAGCAGTCTCCTAGACAGGGGGCTTAATTCACCCCTCCACTTT.

The chain links TRBV19 to TRBJ1-2; 7 positions agree with TRBD1. This CDR3 contains 15 residues. CDR1 and CDR2 (germline): LNHDA, SQIVND (reference sequence). J lost 8 bases, V lost 6 bases, and 15 bases had no gene match. Written as DNA, the CDR3 is TGTGCCAGTAGCCATCGACAGGGCTCGGTAGCGGGCTACACCTTC. This translates into CASSHRQGSVAGYTF.